The 21 T cell receptor beta chains below all came from one sample that was sequenced in a study of blood T cell repertoires in COVID-19. Here immunoSEQ multiplex PCR was the method, and the copy in TCRdb shows in-frame clones only, minus some. The table has around 260,000 clones, about 88% seen once. Material: peripheral blood. These receptors were collected from a man in his sixties who had recovered from COVID-19.

The chain is built from TRBV27 and TRBJ2-2; TRBD2 aligns across 14 bases. Germline V lookup: CDR1 MNHEY, CDR2 SMNVEV (reference sequence). The CDR3 is 18 residues long. With V trimmed by 4 bases and J by 4 bases, 8 bases remained unmatched. The DNA for the CDR3 is TGTGCCAGCAGTTCAAAGACTAGCGGGGGGGCGGGCACCGGGGAGCTGTTTTTT. This gives the protein CASSSKTSGGAGTGELFF.

The chain uses TRBV19 and TRBJ2-7; 8 bases agree with TRBD2. The CDR3 contains 13 residues. Germline V gene data show CDR1 as LNHDA and CDR2 as SQIVND (reference sequence). With V trimmed by 4 bases and J by 5 bases, 4 bases remained unmatched. CDR3 in DNA: TGTGCCAGTAGTACGGCGGGGGGCAACGAGCAGTACTTC. Residues: CASSTAGGNEQYF.

V is TRBV3-1 (or the pseudogene TRBV3-2) and J is TRBJ2-7; D gene unclear. Looked up from germline, CDR1 is LGHDT and CDR2 is YNNKEL (reference sequence). V lost 1 base and J lost 3, with 4 bases in between. This CDR3 comprises 12 residues. CDR3 amino acids: CASSQGGYEQYF. CDR3 nucleotide sequence: TGTGCCAGCAGCCAAGGAGGCTACGAGCAGTACTTC.

The chain has TRBV6-5 and TRBJ2-6; no clear D gene. Trimming took 6 bases from V and 0 from J, leaving 9 bases between them. Germline CDR1 MNHEY, CDR2 SVGAGI. CDR3 length equals 15 residues. The CDR3 DNA reads TGTGCCAGCAGCTCGCGGAGCTCTGGGGCCAACGTCCTGACTTTC. Translating it yields CASSSRSSGANVLTF.

The chain employs TRBV18 and TRBJ2-3; 8 positions agree with TRBD1. With 1 base clipped from V and 0 bases from J, the junction kept 3 bases outside the gene matches. This CDR3 has 16 amino acids. The germline V gene encodes CDR1 KGHSH and CDR2 LQKENI. CDR3 nucleotide sequence: TGTGCCAGCTCACCACAGAGGACAGGGAGCACAGATACGCAGTATTTT. It yields the protein CASSPQRTGSTDTQYF.

The rearrangement uses TRBV7-3 and TRBJ2-1; no clear D. The CDR3 covers 14 residues. Germline CDR1 SGHTA, CDR2 FQGTGA. The V end was cut by 3 bases, the J end by 1 base, with 7 bases between. Written as DNA, the CDR3 is TGTGCCAGCAGCTTCGGCGGTTCCTACAATGAGCAGTTCTTC. This encodes CASSFGGSYNEQFF.

The chain is built from TRBV6-5 and TRBJ2-1; 11 bases are shared with TRBD2. Germline V CDR1 and CDR2: MNHEY, SVGAGI. There are 15 residues in the CDR3. The trim removed 6 bases at V and 6 bases at J, leaving 7 bases unmatched. DNA for the CDR3: TGTGCCAGCAGCCCCCTAGCGGGGGGCTCCAATGAGCAGTTCTTC. It specifies CASSPLAGGSNEQFF.

This sequence joins TRBV2 and TRBJ1-2; D possibly corresponds to TRBD1 (5 bases). The CDR3 extends over 14 amino acids. Germline assignment: CDR1 SNHLY and CDR2 FYNNEI. Between the trimmed V and J ends, which lost 2 bases and 4 bases, there was a span of 11 bases. The CDR3 region is CASSESQAGYGYTF. In DNA, the CDR3 is TGTGCCAGCAGTGAATCACAGGCTGGCTATGGCTACACCTTC.

This clone was detected only a few times. The J gene is TRBJ2-2, the V gene TRBV5-1; 11 nucleotides align to TRBD2. Germline-derived CDR1 and CDR2 are SGHRS and YFSETQ. J was trimmed by 4 bases and V by 3 bases; bases with no gene match: 5. The CDR3 has 16 amino acids. The CDR3 is CASSSTSGGRTGELFF. For the CDR3, the DNA is TGCGCCAGCAGCTCTACTAGCGGGGGTCGCACCGGGGAGCTGTTTTTT.

The rearrangement links TRBV4-1 to TRBJ2-6; 11 bases map to TRBD2. This CDR3 is 18 amino acids long. The germline V gene has CDR1 MGHRA and CDR2 YSYEKL. Trimming took 4 bases from V and 2 from J; bases not matched to a gene: 7. The CDR3: CASSPGLADLTGANVLTF. The CDR3 DNA follows: TGCGCCAGCAGCCCGGGACTAGCGGACTTGACTGGGGCCAACGTCCTGACTTTC.

The V and J genes are TRBV18 and TRBJ2-3; TRBD2 agrees at 7 bases. J lost 0 bases, V lost 7 bases, and 4 bases had no gene match. Germline V gene sequence: CDR1 KGHSH, CDR2 LQKENI. CDR3 length: 14 residues. The CDR3 protein is CASLRRGSTDTQYF. The CDR3, as DNA: TGTGCCAGCTTGAGGCGGGGGAGCACAGATACGCAGTATTTT.

The chain links TRBV24-1 to TRBJ2-1; D remains ambiguous. Trimming took 5 bases from V and 5 from J, leaving 9 bases between them. CDR1 and CDR2 (germline): KGHDR, SFDVKD. This CDR3 spans 13 amino acids. The CDR3 DNA is TGTGCCACCAGTGCCGAGCAACACAATGAGCAGTTCTTC. Translated: CATSAEQHNEQFF.

About this clone itself: At one end, the junction sequence differs from germline, possibly due to a read error. V is TRBV6-5 and J is TRBJ2-4; TRBD1 aligns across 8 bases. The CDR3 runs to 16 residues. Germline values: CDR1 MNHEY, CDR2 SVGAGI. CDR3 coding DNA: TGTGCCAGCGGTTACTGGACAGGGACGGGCAAAAACATTCAGTACTTC. Translated, it gives CASGYWTGTGKNIQYF.

This clone was recorded many times. V usage is TRBV5-6 and J usage is TRBJ1-2; D is ambiguous. Trimming removed 2 bases at V and 4 bases at J, with 12 bases between. The CDR3 consists of 14 residues. Germline loops: CDR1 SGHDT, CDR2 YYEEEE. The CDR3 nucleotides read TGTGCCAGCAGCTTAGGCGGCCCTGGCTATGGCTACACCTTC. Protein sequence: CASSLGGPGYGYTF.

The V call is TRBV3-1 (or the pseudogene TRBV3-2), the J call TRBJ1-2; a possible D gene is TRBD1 (6 bases). Germline V CDR1 and CDR2: LGHDT, YNNKEL (reference sequence). This CDR3 has 16 amino acids. The V end was cut by 0 bases, the J end by 4 bases, with 15 bases between. CDR3 residues: CASSQDTRTASYGYTF. CDR3 nucleotide sequence: TGTGCCAGCAGCCAAGATACCCGGACAGCTAGCTATGGCTACACCTTC.

The rearrangement uses TRBV5-1 and TRBJ1-1; 12 nucleotides match TRBD1. Germline assignment: CDR1 SGHRS and CDR2 YFSETQ. V was pared by 4 bases and J by 5 bases, with 9 bases of the junction left unmatched. This CDR3 has 16 amino acids. The CDR3 protein is CASSGPGQGARTEAFF. The DNA of the CDR3 is TGCGCCAGCAGCGGACCGGGACAGGGGGCCAGGACTGAAGCTTTCTTT.

This clone has a single count. The chain carries TRBV25-1 and TRBJ1-2; tentative D call: TRBD1 (6 bases). Trimming removed 1 base from V and 1 base from J, with 16 bases in between. CDR3 length: 17 amino acids. Germline values: CDR1 MGHDK, CDR2 SYGVNS. CDR3 region: CASSESGGRSLNYGYTF. The CDR3 region has the DNA TGTGCCAGCAGTGAATCGGGGGGGCGCTCCCTTAACTATGGCTACACCTTC.

The chain uses TRBV29-1 and TRBJ2-2, with D possibly being TRBD1 (5 bases). The CDR3 spans 13 residues. CDR1 and CDR2 (germline): SQVTM, ANQGSEA. V was pared by 6 bases and J by 0 bases, with 8 bases between. DNA of the CDR3: TGCAGCGTGGACACAGCGAACACCGGGGAGCTGTTTTTT. Its translation is CSVDTANTGELFF.

The chain recombines TRBV4-2 with TRBJ1-2; no reliable D call. The ends were cut back, 3 bases at V and 4 bases at J, with 18 bases in the middle. Germline lookup yields CDR1 LGHNA and CDR2 YNFKEQ. The CDR3 has 16 residues. CDR3 sequence reads: CASSHSGSGILYGYTF. CDR3 DNA: TGTGCCAGCAGCCATTCTGGGTCGGGGATCCTCTATGGCTACACCTTC.

The chain uses TRBV4-1 and TRBJ2-3; 11 bases line up with TRBD2. This CDR3 region has 20 residues. V shed 2 bases and J 0 bases; nucleotides not matched to a gene: 13. Germline V gives CDR1 MGHRA, CDR2 YSYEKL. Here the CDR3 reads CASSQSSGGTTTTSTDTQYF. As DNA, the CDR3 is TGCGCCAGCAGCCAATCTAGCGGGGGGACCACAACTACTAGCACAGATACGCAGTATTTT.

This chain joins TRBV18 and TRBJ1-4, with 10 bases lining up with TRBD1. CDR1 is KGHSH and CDR2 is LQKENI in the germline V gene. Unmatched junction bases numbered 11, after V lost 3 bases and J lost 7 bases. There are 17 residues in the CDR3. The CDR3 protein is CASSPGTGAIGVEKLFF. As DNA, the CDR3 is TGTGCCAGCTCACCCGGGACAGGGGCGATCGGGGTTGAAAAACTGTTTTTT. The full variable domain, rest sourced from reference TRBV18 and TRBJ1-4, is NAGVMQNPRHLVRRRGQEARLRCSPMKGHSHVYWYRQLPEEGLKFMVYLQKENIIDESGMPKERFSAEFPKEGPSILRIQQVVRGDSAAYFCASSPGTGAIGVEKLFFGSGTQLSVL.